This T cell receptor (beta chain) was obtained from a study of shared clonotypes between healthy human individuals. In the study overall: Three men and a couple of women, aged 18 to 49, were donors.

It was CD45RO-negative cells, positively selected for CCR7, that made up naive CD8 cells, with terminally differentiated effector memory CD45RA+ cells excluded. Every donor was a Caucasian adult from Nashville, Tennessee. It was at deep level that the assay was run. The method was immunoSEQ multiplex PCR; TCRdb's version includes in-frame clones alone and lacks a portion of them. The sample has some 1,900,000 clones, about 95% seen once. Study results and limitations: Rarefaction exposed incomplete sorted-subset sequencing despite large depth.

Turning to this clone: What it binds is not known.

The V and J ends lost 2 bases and 5 bases respectively, with 11 bases between them. The CDR3 is made up of 14 amino acids. The germline gives CDR1 SGHNT, CDR2 YYREEE (reference sequence). The chain links TRBV5-4 to TRBJ2-1, with D perhaps TRBD2 (6 bases). Sequencing was done on a sample of naive CD8+ T cells sorted from blood. This clonotype was sampled from a man aged 18 to 29 in good health. The CDR3 DNA is TGTGCCAGCAGCTTTGAAGCGGGCAACAATGAGCAGTTCTTC. Its translation: CASSFEAGNNEQFF.